The clone carrying this T cell receptor (beta chain) was seen at least ten times. The antigen remains undetermined. The data stem from a study of response to subunit inactivated influenza vaccine. Study conclusions and caveats: Few additional T cells are recruited per seasonal influenza vaccination, authors suggested.

This CDR3 spans 16 amino acids. Germline V gene data show CDR1 as SGHKS and CDR2 as YYEKEE (reference sequence). V trimming: 0 bases; J trimming: 3 bases; junction bases outside the gene matches: 6. Each CDR3 protein is one row after TCRdb ran MiXCR on the RT-PCR reads. The table shows 700,000 to 900,000 distinct CDR3 sequences, with 21% occurring only once. This sequence was found in a man between 45 and 60 years old who received an inactivated influenza vaccine. This chain links TRBV5-5 with TRBJ2-1; 7 bases match TRBD1. Here the sequenced sample was PBMCs from blood, taken around 5 days after vaccination. The CDR3 DNA sequence: TGTGCCAGCAGCTTGGTGGGACAGACCTACTACAATGAGCAGTTCTTC. Its translation: CASSLVGQTYYNEQFF.